A single sample is the source of the 15 T cell receptor beta chains below, sequenced in a study of blood T cells in healthy people across ages (dated by TCRdb to between 2014 and 2017). Receptor amplification or capture employed 5' RACE. The sequencing machine was an Illumina HiSeq 2500. A second PCR of about 6 to 11 cycles was performed with a sample-barcoded 5' primer and a J-beta primer mix. TCRdb passed the public sequencing reads through fastp at Q25 and MiXCR, retaining productive beta sequences. Each entry is one CDR3 protein sequence, shown with its most common DNA and genes. The sample table records 790,000 or so distinct CDR3 sequences; about 45% of these occur just once. The leading ten clones occupy roughly 18% of the sample. The sample comprised blood. These receptors all stem from a man older than 75 in good health.

The chain couples TRBV12-3 or TRBV12-4 to TRBJ2-7, with D perhaps matching TRBD1 (5 bases). CDR3 size: 14 residues. Trimming removed 6 bases at V and 6 bases at J, with 18 bases between. DNA for the CDR3: TGTGCCAGCAGCATCGCATCAGGGCGCGGCGAGCAGTACTTC. Amino acid sequence: CASSIASGRGEQYF.

This clonotype was counted between two and nine times. The rearrangement uses TRBV2 and TRBJ2-7; D tentatively reads TRBD1 or TRBD2 (6 bases each). The CDR3 has 14 amino acids. The V gene lost 0 bases and the J gene lost 6 bases, with 12 bases spanning the gap. The germline V gene has CDR1 SNHLY and CDR2 FYNNEI. CDR3 protein: CASSEALGGGEQYF. The CDR3 DNA sequence: TGTGCCAGCAGTGAAGCGCTCGGGGGCGGCGAGCAGTACTTC.

The V call is TRBV5-1, the J call TRBJ2-1; a possible D gene is TRBD2 (6 bases). This CDR3 region has 15 residues. V lost 7 bases, J lost 6 bases, and 20 bases lay in between. Germline lookup yields CDR1 SGHRS and CDR2 YFSETQ. The DNA of the CDR3 is TGCGCCAGCGCGGAAACCGGACTAACGGCCAATGAGCAGTTCTTC. Protein: CASAETGLTANEQFF. Based on the CDR3 plus reference TRBV5-1 and TRBJ2-1, the full variable domain is KAGVTQTPRYLIKTRGQQVTLSCSPISGHRSVSWYQQTPGQGLQFLFEYFSETQRNKGNFPGRFSGRQFSNSRSEMNVSTLELGDSALYLCASAETGLTANEQFFGPGTRLTVL.

The chain couples TRBV7-2 to TRBJ2-3, with D maybe TRBD1 (7 bases). There are 14 residues in the CDR3. Germline lookup yields CDR1 SGHTA and CDR2 FQGNSA. The V and J ends lost 4 bases and 6 bases respectively, with 14 bases between them. The CDR3, as DNA: TGTGCCAGCAGCTCGGGCAGGGGGGACGATACGCAGTATTTT. Translation: CASSSGRGDDTQYF.

About this clonotype: An end of the junction differs from the germline gene, which may be a read error. The chain carries TRBV24-1 and TRBJ2-5, with TRBD1 matching over 7 bases. The better agreement between TRBJ2-7 and the DNA end casts doubt on the J call. The germline gives CDR1 KGHDR, CDR2 SFDVKD. The length of the CDR3 is 15 residues. This CDR3 reads CAASDFSGGRDEQYF. In DNA, the CDR3 is TGTGCCGCCAGTGATTTTTCAGGGGGAAGAGACGAGCAGTACTTC.

This clonotype was detected only once. The chain links TRBV7-9 to TRBJ2-1; either TRBD1 or TRBD2 may supply D (7 bases each). Trimming cost V 5 bases and J 8 bases, with 22 bases left between them. This CDR3 is built from 16 residues. Germline CDR1 is SEHNR and CDR2 is FQNEAQ (reference sequence). The CDR3 bases are TGTGCCAGCAGCCCAGGGGGGGGGTCAAAGGATCATGAGCAGTTCTTC. It specifies CASSPGGGSKDHEQFF.

This clonotype has only a few counts. This chain connects TRBV5-1 to TRBJ1-5, with 10 bases that match TRBD1. CDR3 length equals 15 residues. V lost 0 bases to trimming and J lost 6 bases; unmatched junction nucleotides: 3. The V gene's germline CDR1 is SGHRS and CDR2 YFSETQ. The CDR3 spells CASSLAGQGGQPQHF. Written as DNA, the CDR3 is TGCGCCAGCAGCTTGGCCGGACAGGGGGGTCAGCCCCAGCATTTT.

Only a few counts were recorded for this clonotype. The chain is built from TRBV29-1 and TRBJ1-4, with D unresolved. Germline V lookup: CDR1 SQVTM, CDR2 ANQGSEA. V was trimmed by 6 bases and J by 8 bases, leaving 16 bases between them. The CDR3 contains 13 residues. CDR3 DNA sequence: TGCAGCGTAGGGATAGTACGAGGCGAAAAACTGTTTTTT. It is translated as CSVGIVRGEKLFF. Together with reference TRBV29-1 and TRBJ1-4, the CDR3 gives the full variable domain: SAVISQKPSRDICQRGTSLTIQCQVDSQVTMMFWYRQQPGQSLTLIATANQGSEATYESGFVIDKFPISRPNLTFSTLTVSNMSPEDSSIYLCSVGIVRGEKLFFGSGTQLSVL.

The chain employs TRBV12-3 or TRBV12-4 and TRBJ2-5; 12 nucleotides agree with TRBD1. V gave up 4 bases and J gave up 3 bases; unmatched junction bases: 3. The CDR3 loop spans 15 amino acids. CDR3 sequence: CASSWDRGREETQYF. CDR3 sequence (DNA): TGTGCCAGCAGTTGGGACAGGGGGCGCGAAGAGACCCAGTACTTC.

As for this clonotype: This may arise from a read error, as a much more abundant clone is one base away. The rearrangement uses TRBV20-1 and TRBJ2-5, with D hard to call. The CDR3 extends over 12 amino acids. V lost 5 bases and J 11 bases, leaving 18 bases between the germline ends. Germline CDR1 reads DFQATT; CDR2 reads SNEGSKA (reference sequence). This CDR3 is CSASAYNNEQYF. CDR3 nucleotide sequence: TGCAGTGCTTCGGCTTACAACAATGAGCAGTACTTC.

This rearrangement joins TRBV12-3 or TRBV12-4 to TRBJ2-1; D is unclear. This CDR3 has 11 amino acids. Trimming shortened V by 3 bases and J by 9 bases, and 6 bases separated the two germline ends. The chain's CDR3 is CASSFLGEQFF. The CDR3 nucleotides read TGTGCCAGCAGTTTCCTAGGTGAGCAGTTCTTC.

The genes are TRBV20-1 and TRBJ2-3, with 9 bases fitting TRBD1. This CDR3 is built from 15 residues. The V gene end was trimmed by 1 base and the J gene end by 2 bases; junction bases not matched to a gene: 4. From germline, CDR1 is DFQATT and CDR2 SNEGSKA (reference sequence). The CDR3 spells CSARADRGYTDTQYF. The CDR3 DNA follows: TGCAGTGCTAGAGCCGACAGGGGGTACACAGATACGCAGTATTTT.

The chain recombines TRBV6-2 or TRBV6-3 with TRBJ2-3, with D unclear. Germline V gene lookup returns CDR1 MNHEY and CDR2 SVGEGT. V lost 5 bases to trimming and J lost 0 bases, with 12 bases between them. The CDR3 length is 15 residues. The CDR3 spells CASSLSPDSTDTQYF. Here the CDR3 DNA reads TGTGCCAGCAGTCTTTCCCCCGACAGCACAGATACGCAGTATTTT.

The sample holds a few counts of this clonotype. The rearrangement links TRBV12-3 or TRBV12-4 to TRBJ1-4; perhaps TRBD1 as D (5 bases). Trimming shortened V by 6 bases and J by 8 bases, and 13 bases separated the two germline ends. This CDR3 region has 13 residues. The CDR3 DNA reads as TGTGCCAGCAGAACCGACAGTGAGGAAAAACTGTTTTTT. Its translation is CASRTDSEEKLFF.

The genes are TRBV9 and TRBJ1-6; D remains unclear. Germline values: CDR1 SGDLS, CDR2 YYNGEE. CDR3 length: 14 amino acids. The germline V and J ends were trimmed by 4 bases and 2 bases, with 7 bases remaining between them. The DNA for the CDR3 is TGTGCCAGCAGCTCTGGACCCTATAATTCACCCCTCCACTTT. It codes for CASSSGPYNSPLHF.